This passage covers 17 T cell receptor beta chains from one sample sequenced in a study of vaccination and CD4 T cells after COVID-19. Their antigens are not known. Treatment specified: approximately nine-day PBMC culture with coronavirus spike peptide pools or control peptides (ViraFEST assay). The Oncomine TCR Beta short-read assay generated sequence data from the DNA of cultured CD4+ T cells. TCRdb analysed the PCR reads with MiXCR anew, one entry per CDR3 protein. The data show around 8,000 distinct CDR3 sequences, roughly a fifth seen once. The source was CD4+ T cells from blood, cultured in vitro, collected after SARS-CoV-2 vaccination. The receptor set was obtained from a human donor who had recovered from COVID-19.

The chain recombines TRBV27 with TRBJ1-2; no clear D. This CDR3 comprises 15 residues. Trimming stripped 5 bases from V and 4 bases from J, with 17 bases between. CDR1 and CDR2 from the germline V gene are MNHEY and SMNVEV (reference sequence). CDR3 in DNA: TGTGCCAGCAGTCCCTTAAATTCCGGAGGCTATGGCTACACCTTC. This codes for CASSPLNSGGYGYTF.

By its share, this clonotype is medium-sized. This chain connects TRBV7-9 to TRBJ2-7; 12 bases fit TRBD2. CDR3 length: 15 amino acids. Germline CDR1 reads SEHNR; CDR2 reads FQNEAQ (reference sequence). Trimming removed 6 bases from V and 1 base from J; junction bases left unmatched: 4. CDR3 sequence: CASRPGTSGSYEQYF. CDR3 nucleotides: TGTGCCAGCAGGCCCGGGACTAGCGGGTCCTACGAGCAGTACTTC.

The chain combines TRBV20-1 with TRBJ2-3, with TRBD1 matching over 8 bases. The CDR3 is 16 residues long. V was pared by 2 bases and J by 3 bases, with 10 bases of the junction left unmatched. Germline CDR1 is DFQATT and CDR2 is SNEGSKA (reference sequence). CDR3 sequence reads: CSARRTGRVETDTQYF. Written as DNA, the CDR3 is TGCAGTGCTAGACGGACAGGGAGAGTTGAGACAGATACGCAGTATTTT.

This clonotype was picked up one time. Sequence at one end of the junction differs from germline and may be a read error. This rearrangement joins TRBV10-1 to TRBJ2-7; D is possibly TRBD1 (6 bases). CDR1 and CDR2 (germline): WNHNN, SYGVQD (reference sequence). The CDR3 extends over 14 amino acids. CDR3 protein: CASSEGAGVYEQHF. The CDR3 nucleotides read TGCGCCAGCAGTGAAGGGGCAGGGGTCTACGAGCAGCACTTC.

This clonotype was found a few times. The J gene is TRBJ2-5, the V gene TRBV2, with a tentative D call TRBD1 (5 bases). V lost 4 bases and J lost 2, with 8 bases in between. The CDR3 is 13 amino acids. Germline lookup yields CDR1 SNHLY and CDR2 FYNNEI. CDR3 in amino acids: CASSVGPQETQYF. Here the CDR3 DNA reads TGTGCCAGCAGTGTGGGGCCTCAAGAGACCCAGTACTTC.

The table lists this clonotype with a few counts. The chain has TRBV7-3 and TRBJ1-2, with D tentatively TRBD1 (5 bases). In germline, CDR1 is SGHTA, CDR2 FQGTGA. Trimming shortened V by 4 bases and J by 2 bases, and 11 bases separated the two germline ends. CDR3 length: 14 residues. CDR3 protein: CASSSGTENYGYTF. CDR3 nucleotide sequence: TGTGCCAGCAGCTCGGGGACGGAAAACTATGGCTACACCTTC. Looking up the rest from reference TRBV7-3 and TRBJ1-2 gives the full variable domain: GAGVSQTPSNKVTEKGKYVELRCDPISGHTALYWYRQSLGQGPEFLIYFQGTGAADDSGLPNDRFFAVRPEGSVSTLKIQRTERGDSAVYLCASSSGTENYGYTFGSGTRLTVV.

V and J are TRBV10-3 and TRBJ2-4; 14 bases line up with TRBD2. Trimming at V came to 5 bases and at J to 5 bases, leaving 5 bases not matched to a gene. Germline V gives CDR1 ENHRY, CDR2 SYGVKD. CDR3 length: 16 residues. CDR3 in DNA: TGTGCCATCAGTATGGGACTAGCGGGAGTACAAAACATTCAGTACTTC. Its translation: CAISMGLAGVQNIQYF.

This clonotype occurred many times. The chain carries TRBV20-1 and TRBJ2-3, with 9 bases lining up with TRBD2. CDR1 is DFQATT and CDR2 is SNEGSKA in the germline V gene (reference sequence). CDR3 length: 15 residues. J was trimmed by 2 bases and V by 5 bases; bases with no gene match: 8. CDR3 loop: CSAEGRGGTTDTQYF. In DNA form, the CDR3 reads TGCAGTGCTGAGGGGCGGGGGGGCACCACAGATACGCAGTATTTT.

This clonotype is labeled medium-sized (0.01 to 0.1%). The chain recombines TRBV29-1 with TRBJ1-2; TRBD1 agrees at 8 bases. Germline-derived CDR1 and CDR2 are SQVTM and ANQGSEA. The CDR3 has 14 residues. Unmatched junction bases numbered 10, after V lost 7 bases and J lost 3 bases. The CDR3 protein is CSAPGGAGYYGYTF. The CDR3, as DNA: TGCAGCGCCCCAGGGGGCGCGGGGTACTATGGCTACACCTTC.

CDR3 nucleotides: TGTGCCAGTAGTATCGGGCACCGTTCCTTTGACGAGCAGTACTTC. Translated, it gives CASSIGHRSFDEQYF. This sequence joins TRBV19 and TRBJ2-7; D unresolved. V was clipped by 3 bases and J by 5 bases, with 17 bases between them. Germline assignment: CDR1 LNHDA and CDR2 SQIVND (reference sequence). CDR3 length: 15 residues.

This clonotype occurred once. A much bigger clone sits one base away, suggesting this may be a read error. V and J are TRBV20-1 and TRBJ2-7, with 7 bases fitting TRBD2. Per germline, CDR1 DFQATT and CDR2 SNEGSKA (reference sequence). Trimming cost V 5 bases and J 6 bases; bases outside gene matches: 25. This CDR3 spans 18 amino acids. The CDR3 DNA sequence: TGCAGTGCTCCCCGGCCCGGGGCAACCGCGTTCGGGGGGTGCGAGCAGTACTTC. Residues: CSAPRPGATAFGGCEQYF.

This clonotype was detected only once. V is TRBV11-3 and J is TRBJ2-7, with TRBD1 matching over 11 bases. Germline V gene data show CDR1 as SGHNT and CDR2 as YENEEA. The CDR3 sequence is 16 residues long. J gave up 2 bases and V 1 base, and 4 bases lay outside the gene matches. CDR3 in amino acids: CASSLGSGQGAYEQYF. The DNA for the CDR3 is TGTGCCAGCAGCTTAGGTTCGGGACAGGGGGCCTACGAGCAGTACTTC.

This clonotype was picked up a small number of times. The chain is built from TRBV10-1 and TRBJ2-1; TRBD2 aligns across 13 bases. The CDR3 extends over 16 amino acids. Germline assignment: CDR1 WNHNN and CDR2 SYGVQD (reference sequence). V was pared by 4 bases and J by 4 bases, with 4 bases of the junction left unmatched. The CDR3, as DNA: TGCGCCAGCAGTGGGGGGACTAGCGGGGATTACAATGAGCAGTTCTTC. This sequence encodes CASSGGTSGDYNEQFF.

The rearrangement links TRBV6-2 or TRBV6-3 to TRBJ2-7; 10 bases match TRBD2. V lost 11 bases to trimming and J lost 7 bases; unmatched junction nucleotides: 17. The CDR3 loop spans 15 amino acids. The V gene's germline CDR1 is MNHEY and CDR2 SVGEGT. CDR3 residues: CAARAPSGRLQEQYF. The CDR3 nucleotides read TGTGCCGCAAGAGCCCCTAGCGGGAGACTTCAAGAGCAGTACTTC.

The V gene is TRBV7-8, the J gene TRBJ1-1; D gene unclear. The CDR3 is made up of 13 amino acids. Deletions cut 3 bases from V and 4 bases from J, with 9 bases between. CDR1 is SGHVS, CDR2 FQNEAQ, per germline. The CDR3 loop is CASSLRPGTEAFF. The DNA for the CDR3 is TGTGCCAGCAGCTTGCGCCCAGGCACTGAAGCTTTCTTT.

This clonotype was picked up many times. The V call is TRBV6-5, the J call TRBJ2-7; 11 bases are shared with TRBD2. In germline, CDR1 is MNHEY, CDR2 SVGAGI. V shed 4 bases, J shed 4 bases, and the junction held 3 bases outside the gene matches. The CDR3 loop spans 14 amino acids. CDR3 bases: TGTGCCAGCAGTTTAGCGGGGGGGCATTACGAGCAGTACTTC. Its translation: CASSLAGGHYEQYF.

This clonotype has just a few counts. The chain is built from TRBV7-2 and TRBJ2-2; unclear D gene. CDR1 is SGHTA, CDR2 FQGNSA, per germline. CDR3 length: 14 residues. V lost 3 bases and J lost 0, with 5 bases in between. The CDR3 DNA sequence: TGTGCCAGCAGCTTGATAGCGAACACCGGGGAGCTGTTTTTT. This gives the protein CASSLIANTGELFF.